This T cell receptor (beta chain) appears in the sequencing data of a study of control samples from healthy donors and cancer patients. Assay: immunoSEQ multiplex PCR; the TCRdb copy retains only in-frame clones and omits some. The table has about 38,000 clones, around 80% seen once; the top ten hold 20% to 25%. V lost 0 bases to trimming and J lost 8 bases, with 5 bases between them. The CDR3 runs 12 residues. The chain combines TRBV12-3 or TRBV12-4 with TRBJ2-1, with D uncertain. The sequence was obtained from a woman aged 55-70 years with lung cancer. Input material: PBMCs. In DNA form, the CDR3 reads TGTGCCAGCAGTTTAGCCAGACATGAGCAGTTCTTC. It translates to CASSLARHEQFF.